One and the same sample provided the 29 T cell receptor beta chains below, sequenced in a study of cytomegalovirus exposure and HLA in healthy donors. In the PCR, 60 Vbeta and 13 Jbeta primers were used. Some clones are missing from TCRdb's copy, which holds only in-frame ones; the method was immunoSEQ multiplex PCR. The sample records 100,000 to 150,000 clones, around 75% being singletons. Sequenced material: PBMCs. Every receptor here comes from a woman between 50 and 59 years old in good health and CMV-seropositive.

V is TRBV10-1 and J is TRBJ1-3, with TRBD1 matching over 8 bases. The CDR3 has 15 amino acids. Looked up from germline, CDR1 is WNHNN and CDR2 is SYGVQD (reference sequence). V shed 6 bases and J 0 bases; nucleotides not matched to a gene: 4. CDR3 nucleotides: TGCGCCAGCAGGGGGACAGGAGTCTCTGGAAACACCATATATTTT. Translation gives CASRGTGVSGNTIYF.

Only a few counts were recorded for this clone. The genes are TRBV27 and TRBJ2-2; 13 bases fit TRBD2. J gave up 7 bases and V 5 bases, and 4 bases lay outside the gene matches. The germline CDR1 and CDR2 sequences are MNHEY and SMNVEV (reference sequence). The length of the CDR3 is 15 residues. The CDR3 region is CASSPGLAGIGELFF. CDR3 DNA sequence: TGTGCCAGCAGTCCGGGACTAGCGGGAATCGGGGAGCTGTTTTTT.

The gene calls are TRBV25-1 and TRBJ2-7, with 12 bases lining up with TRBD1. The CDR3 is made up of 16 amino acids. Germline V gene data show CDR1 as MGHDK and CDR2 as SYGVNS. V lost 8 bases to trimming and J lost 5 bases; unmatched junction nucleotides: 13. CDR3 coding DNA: TGTGCCAGCTCCCCCTGGGGGACAGGGGGCGTCAACGAGCAGTACTTC. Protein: CASSPWGTGGVNEQYF.

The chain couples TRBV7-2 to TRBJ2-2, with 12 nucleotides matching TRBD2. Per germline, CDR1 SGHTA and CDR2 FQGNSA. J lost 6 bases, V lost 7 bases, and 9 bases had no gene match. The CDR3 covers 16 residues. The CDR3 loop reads CASTLSLAGGAGELFF. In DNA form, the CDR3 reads TGTGCCAGCACCCTTAGTCTAGCGGGGGGGGCCGGGGAGCTGTTTTTT.

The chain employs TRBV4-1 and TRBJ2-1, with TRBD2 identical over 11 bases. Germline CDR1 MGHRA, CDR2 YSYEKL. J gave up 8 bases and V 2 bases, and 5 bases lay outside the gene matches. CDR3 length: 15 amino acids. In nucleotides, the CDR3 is TGCGCCAGCAGCCAAACTAGCGGGAGATTTCATGAGCAGTTCTTC. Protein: CASSQTSGRFHEQFF.

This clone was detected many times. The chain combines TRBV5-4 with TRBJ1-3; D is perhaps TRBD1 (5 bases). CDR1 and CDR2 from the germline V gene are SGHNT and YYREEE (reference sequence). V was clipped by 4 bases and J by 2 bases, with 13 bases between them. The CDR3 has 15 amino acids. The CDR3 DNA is TGTGCCAGCAGCCCTGACAGTCGCCCTGGAAACACCATATATTTT. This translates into CASSPDSRPGNTIYF.

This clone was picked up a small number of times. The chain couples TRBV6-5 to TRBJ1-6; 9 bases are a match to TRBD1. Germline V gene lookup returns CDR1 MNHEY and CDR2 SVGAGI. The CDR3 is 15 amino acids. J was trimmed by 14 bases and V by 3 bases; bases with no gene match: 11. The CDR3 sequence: CASSYIEGQGTTLHF. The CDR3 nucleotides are TGTGCCAGCAGTTATATAGAGGGACAGGGTACGACCCTCCACTTT.

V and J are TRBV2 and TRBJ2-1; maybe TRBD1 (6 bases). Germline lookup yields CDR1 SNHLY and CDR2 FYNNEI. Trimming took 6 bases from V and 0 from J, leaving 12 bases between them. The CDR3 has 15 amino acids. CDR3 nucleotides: TGTGCCAGCAGGGCCGGACAGAGCTCCTACAATGAGCAGTTCTTC. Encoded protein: CASRAGQSSYNEQFF.

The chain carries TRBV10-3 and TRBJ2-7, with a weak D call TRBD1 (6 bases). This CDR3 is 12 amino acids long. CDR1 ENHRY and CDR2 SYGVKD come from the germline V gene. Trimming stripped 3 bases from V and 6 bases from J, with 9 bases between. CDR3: CAISDTGREQYF. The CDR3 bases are TGTGCCATCAGTGACACAGGGCGCGAGCAGTACTTC.

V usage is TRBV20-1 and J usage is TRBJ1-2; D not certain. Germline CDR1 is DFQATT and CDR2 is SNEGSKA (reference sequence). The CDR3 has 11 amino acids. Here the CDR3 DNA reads TGCGGGAGATCTGATAACTATGGCTACACCTTC. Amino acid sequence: CGRSDNYGYTF.

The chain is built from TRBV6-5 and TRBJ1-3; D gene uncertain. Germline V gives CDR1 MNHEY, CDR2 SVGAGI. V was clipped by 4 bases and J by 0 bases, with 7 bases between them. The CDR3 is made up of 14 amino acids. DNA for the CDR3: TGTGCCAGCAGTTCCGGGGACTCTGGAAACACCATATATTTT. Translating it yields CASSSGDSGNTIYF.

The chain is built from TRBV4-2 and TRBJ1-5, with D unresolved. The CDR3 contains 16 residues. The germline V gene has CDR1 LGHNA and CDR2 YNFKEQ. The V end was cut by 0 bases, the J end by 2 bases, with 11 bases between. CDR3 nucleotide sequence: TGTGCCAGCAGCCAAGATCCCGGGGATGGCAATCAGCCCCAGCATTTT. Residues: CASSQDPGDGNQPQHF.

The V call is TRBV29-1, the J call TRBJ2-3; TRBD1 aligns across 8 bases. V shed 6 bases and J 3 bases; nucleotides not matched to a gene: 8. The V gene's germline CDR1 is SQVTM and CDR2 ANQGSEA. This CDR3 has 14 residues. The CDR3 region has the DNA TGCAGCGTAAATGCGGGACAGGTAACAGATACGCAGTATTTT. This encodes CSVNAGQVTDTQYF.

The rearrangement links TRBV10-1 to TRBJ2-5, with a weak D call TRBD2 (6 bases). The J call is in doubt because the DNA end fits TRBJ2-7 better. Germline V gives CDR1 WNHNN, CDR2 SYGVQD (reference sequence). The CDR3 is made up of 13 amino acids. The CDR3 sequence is CASSEGLEHEQYF. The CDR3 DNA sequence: TGCGCCAGCTCGGAGGGTTTGGAACACGAGCAGTACTTC.

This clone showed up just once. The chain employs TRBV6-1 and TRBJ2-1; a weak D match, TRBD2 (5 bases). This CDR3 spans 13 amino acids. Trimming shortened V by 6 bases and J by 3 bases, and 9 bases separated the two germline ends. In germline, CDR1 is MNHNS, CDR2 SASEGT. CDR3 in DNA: TGTGCCAGCAGGAACCGGGGCTACAATGAGCAGTTCTTC. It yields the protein CASRNRGYNEQFF.

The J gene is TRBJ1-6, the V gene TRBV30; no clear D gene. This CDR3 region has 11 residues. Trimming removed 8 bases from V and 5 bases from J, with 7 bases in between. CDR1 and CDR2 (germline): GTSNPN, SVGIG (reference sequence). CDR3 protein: CALGDNSPLHF. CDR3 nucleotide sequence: TGTGCCCTAGGTGATAATTCACCCCTCCACTTT. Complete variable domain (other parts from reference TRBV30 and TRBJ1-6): SQTIHQWPATLVQPVGSPLSLECTVEGTSNPNLYWYRQAAGRGLQLLFYSVGIGQISSEVPQNLSASRPQDRQFILSSKKLLLSDSGFYLCALGDNSPLHFGNGTRLTVT.

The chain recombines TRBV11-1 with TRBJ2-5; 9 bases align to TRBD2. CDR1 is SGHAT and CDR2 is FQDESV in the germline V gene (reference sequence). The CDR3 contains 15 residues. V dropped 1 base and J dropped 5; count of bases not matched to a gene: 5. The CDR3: CASSLGTSDSETQYF. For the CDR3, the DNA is TGTGCCAGCAGCTTAGGGACTAGCGATTCCGAGACCCAGTACTTC.

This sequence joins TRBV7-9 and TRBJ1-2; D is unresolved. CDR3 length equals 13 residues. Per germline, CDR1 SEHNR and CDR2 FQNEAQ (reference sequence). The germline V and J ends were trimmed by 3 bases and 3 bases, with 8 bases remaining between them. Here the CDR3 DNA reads TGTGCCAGCAGCTTGGTAGCTTACTATGGCTACACCTTC. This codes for CASSLVAYYGYTF. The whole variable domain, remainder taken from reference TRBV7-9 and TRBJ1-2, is DTGVSQNPRHKITKRGQNVTFRCDPISEHNRLYWYRQTLGQGPEFLTYFQNEAQLEKSRLLSDRFSAERPKGSFSTLEIQRTEQGDSAMYLCASSLVAYYGYTFGSGTRLTVV.

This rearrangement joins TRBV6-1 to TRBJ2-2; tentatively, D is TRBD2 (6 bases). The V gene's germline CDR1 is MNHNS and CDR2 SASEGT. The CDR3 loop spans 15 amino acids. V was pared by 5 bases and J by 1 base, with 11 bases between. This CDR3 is CASSLWGGNTGELFF. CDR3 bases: TGTGCCAGCAGTCTCTGGGGAGGGAACACCGGGGAGCTGTTTTTT.

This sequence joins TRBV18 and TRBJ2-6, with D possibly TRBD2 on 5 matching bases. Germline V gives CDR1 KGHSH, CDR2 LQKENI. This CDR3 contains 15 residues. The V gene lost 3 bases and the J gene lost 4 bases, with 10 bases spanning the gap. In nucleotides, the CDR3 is TGTGCCAGCTCACCGATGGGAGTCGGGGCCAACGTCCTGACTTTC. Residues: CASSPMGVGANVLTF.

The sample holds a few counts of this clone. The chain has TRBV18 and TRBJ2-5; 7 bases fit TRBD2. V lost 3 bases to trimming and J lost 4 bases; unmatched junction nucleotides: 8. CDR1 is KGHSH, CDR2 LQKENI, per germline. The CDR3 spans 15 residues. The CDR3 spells CASSPKLADLETQYF. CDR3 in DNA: TGTGCCAGCTCACCGAAGCTAGCGGACTTAGAGACCCAGTACTTC.

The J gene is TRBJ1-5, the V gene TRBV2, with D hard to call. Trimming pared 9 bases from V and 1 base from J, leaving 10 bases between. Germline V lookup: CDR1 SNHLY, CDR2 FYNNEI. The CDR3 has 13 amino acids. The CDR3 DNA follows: TGTGCCAGTAACGTGGAGAGCAATCAGCCCCAGCATTTT. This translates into CASNVESNQPQHF.

Here the CDR3 reads CASSHGQGLNNQPQHF. The CDR3 DNA reads TGTGCCAGCAGCCATGGACAGGGATTAAACAATCAGCCCCAGCATTTT. V gene TRBV4-2 combines with J gene TRBJ1-5, with 8 bases aligning to TRBD1. With 3 bases clipped from V and 3 bases from J, the junction kept 7 bases outside the gene matches. CDR3 size: 16 residues. Germline values: CDR1 LGHNA, CDR2 YNFKEQ.

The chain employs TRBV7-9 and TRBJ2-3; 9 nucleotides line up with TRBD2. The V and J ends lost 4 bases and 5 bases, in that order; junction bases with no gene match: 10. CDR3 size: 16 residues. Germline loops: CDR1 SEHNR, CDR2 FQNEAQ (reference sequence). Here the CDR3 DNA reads TGTGCCAGCAGCTCCCCTAGCGGGACTCCTGGAGATACGCAGTATTTT. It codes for CASSSPSGTPGDTQYF.

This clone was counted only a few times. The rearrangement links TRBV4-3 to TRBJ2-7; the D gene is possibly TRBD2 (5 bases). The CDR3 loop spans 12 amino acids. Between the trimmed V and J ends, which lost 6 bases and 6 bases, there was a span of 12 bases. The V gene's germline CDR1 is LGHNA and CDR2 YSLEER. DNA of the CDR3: TGCGCCAGCAGTCCCGGGGAAGGCGAGCAGTACTTC. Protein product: CASSPGEGEQYF.

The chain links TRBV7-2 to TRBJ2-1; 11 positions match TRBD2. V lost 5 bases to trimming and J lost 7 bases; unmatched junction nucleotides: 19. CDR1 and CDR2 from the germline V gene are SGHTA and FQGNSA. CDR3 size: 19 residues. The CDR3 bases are TGTGCCAGCAGCCCCCGCCCTACTAGCGGGAGCCACAGGAGGAATGAGCAGTTCTTC. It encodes CASSPRPTSGSHRRNEQFF. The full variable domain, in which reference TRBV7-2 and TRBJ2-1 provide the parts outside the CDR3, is GAGVSQSPSNKVTEKGKDVELRCDPISGHTALYWYRQSLGQGLEFLIYFQGNSAPDKSGLPSDRFSAERTGGSVSTLTIQRTQQEDSAVYLCASSPRPTSGSHRRNEQFFGPGTRLTVL.

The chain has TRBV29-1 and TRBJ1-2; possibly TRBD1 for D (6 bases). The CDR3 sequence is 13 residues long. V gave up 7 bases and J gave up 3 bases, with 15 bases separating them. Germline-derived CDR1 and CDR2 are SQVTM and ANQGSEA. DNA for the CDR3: TGCAGCGCCGTTGGGGACATGTACTATGGCTACACCTTC. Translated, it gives CSAVGDMYYGYTF.

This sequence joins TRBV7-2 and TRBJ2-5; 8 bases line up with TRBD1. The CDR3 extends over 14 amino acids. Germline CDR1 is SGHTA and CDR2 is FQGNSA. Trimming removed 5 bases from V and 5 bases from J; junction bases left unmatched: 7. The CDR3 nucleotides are TGTGCCAGCAGCCCTGACAGGGGCAGGGAGACCCAGTACTTC. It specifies CASSPDRGRETQYF.

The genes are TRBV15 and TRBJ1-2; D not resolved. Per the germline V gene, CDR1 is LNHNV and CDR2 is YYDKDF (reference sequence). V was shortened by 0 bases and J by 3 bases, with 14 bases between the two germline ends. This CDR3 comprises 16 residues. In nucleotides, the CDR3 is TGTGCCACCAGCAGAGATCAGACGGGAAGATACTATGGCTACACCTTC. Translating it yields CATSRDQTGRYYGYTF.